In its sample, the clone carrying this T cell receptor beta chain was seen a few times. What it binds is not known. Built from TCR beta cDNA, the libraries had unique molecular identifiers in them. Around 500,000 cDNA molecules were obtained per 1 to 10 million input T cells. Each CDR3 protein gets one entry after TCRdb re-called the PCR reads with MiXCR. The table shows hundreds of thousands of distinct CDR3 sequences, with over 45% occurring only once. This specimen belongs to a study of post-analysis software for immune sequencing data. Study conclusions and caveats: Relative to controls, patients with multiple sclerosis showed significantly lower normalized Chao1 diversity. Patients used about 5 TRBV segments, including TRBV5-6, TRBV5-1 and TRBV20-1, more often than controls.

The CDR3 is 16 residues long. The ends lost 2 bases at V and 3 bases at J; junction bases unmatched: 4. CDR1 is SNHLY, CDR2 FYNNEI, per germline. The chain carries TRBV2 and TRBJ2-1; 10 nucleotides align to TRBD2. Specimen: blood. This clonotype was sampled from a girl under 10 years old with multiple sclerosis. The CDR3 region has the DNA TGTGCCAGCAGTGAATGGGCTAGCGGGAGCTACAATGAGCAGTTCTTC. It is translated as CASSEWASGSYNEQFF.